This TCR beta chain was captured by sequencing in a study of response to subunit inactivated influenza vaccine. Whole-study results and caveats: Seasonal influenza vaccination, on each occasion, was suggested by the authors to recruit few new T cells.

A note on this clonotype: Its cognate antigen is unknown.

Germline V gene sequence: CDR1 SQVTM, CDR2 ANQGSEA. V gave up 5 bases and J gave up 7 bases; unmatched junction bases: 3. This CDR3 comprises 12 residues. TCRdb ran MiXCR on the RT-PCR reads and lists one entry per CDR3 protein. Here the sample spans approximately 480,000 distinct CDR3 sequences, approximately 11% being singletons. This rearrangement joins TRBV29-1 to TRBJ2-1; the match to TRBD2 covers 9 bases. The input for sequencing was PBMCs from blood, taken roughly 46 days after vaccination. The clonotype was recovered from a man between 45 and 60 years old who received an inactivated influenza vaccine. CDR3 sequence: CSVPLAGNEQFF. The CDR3 DNA follows: TGCAGCGTTCCCCTAGCGGGGAATGAGCAGTTCTTC.